This record looks at one T cell receptor (beta chain) sequence and its context. No cognate antigen has been identified for it. It has no much larger one-base neighbor in the sample; base qualities were not kept. In this study, focal radiation therapy paired with CTLA-4 blockade (ipilimumab) was tested in patients who had chemo-refractory metastatic non-small-cell lung cancer. This specimen comes from a study of radiotherapy plus CTLA-4 blockade in lung cancer listed by TCRdb under 2018. With regard to the full study: Objective responses were observed in 18% of enrolled patients, and disease control was achieved in about 32%.

Spanning cysteine to phenylalanine, the CDR3 consists of 15 amino acids. The only DNA kept is the CDR3, 45 bases in frame from the first base. For CDR1 and CDR2, the germline V gene lists MNHNS and SASEGT. For this chain, trimming is 10 bases at the V end and 1 base at the J end, and the number of junction bases without a gene match is 9. Here is what the overall study found, with its caveats: The strongest predictors of response, as reported, were early dynamic changes in blood T cell clones along with a rise in serum interferon-beta after radiation. After treatment with radiotherapy and ipilimumab, TCR clones that originated in tumors expanded in peripheral blood.

Library preparation employed the immunoSEQ multiplex PCR assay. In its TCRdb copy, this immuneACCESS table keeps in-frame sequences only and misses some clones. Where compared with another copy, unresolved V genes explain less than half of these, and the others have no known cause. This sample lists about 53,000 clones; 80% to 90% were detected once. The ten most abundant clones make up approximately 4.8% of the sample. This receptor was identified in a human donor with non-small cell lung cancer whose response to radiotherapy plus ipilimumab could not be evaluated. The rearrangement joined TRBV6-1 to TRBJ2-2; 7 bases in the junction line up with TRBD2. This sample comprised peripheral blood, obtained from a patient treated with radiotherapy plus ipilimumab. The CDR3 protein sequence reads: CATGGRGLNTGELFF. The DNA is as follows: TGTGCCACTGGCGGGAGAGGGCTGAACACCGGGGAGCTGTTTTTT.